This record looks at one T cell receptor (beta chain) sequence and its context. Antigen unknown. Amplified TCR beta CDR3 regions came from RNA transcripts. In the first-round RT-PCR of the TCR CDR3, the HTBI primer set was used. TCRdb fed the multiplex PCR reads into MiXCR, producing one record per CDR3 protein. Altogether approximately 400,000 distinct CDR3 sequences are present, 14% being singletons, with the ten largest covering 15% to 20%. The sample belongs to a study of T cells in Graves' hyperthyroidism and ophthalmopathy. Study-wide context: Peripheral blood samples were taken at initial diagnosis, prior to any treatment.

Study-wide findings and caveats: Most clonotypes expanded in the thyroid (above 0.001) were also present in blood.

Germline CDR1 SGHRS, CDR2 YFSETQ. CDR3 length equals 13 residues. V was cut by 0 bases and J by 6 bases, with 10 bases left in between. Disease duration was under 3 months in the ophthalmopathy patients, who also had a Clinical Activity Score of at least 3 and a NOSPECS grade of at least 4. Patients were excluded because of uncontrolled infection, other autoimmune disease, pregnancy or lactation. The sample comprised blood. The TCR was taken from a woman between 25 and 40 years old with Graves' ophthalmopathy. The V and J genes are TRBV5-1 and TRBJ2-7, with D perhaps matching TRBD2 (5 bases). The CDR3 DNA is TGCGCCAGCAGCTTGGAGGCTAGCACCGAGCAGTACTTC. This codes for CASSLEASTEQYF.